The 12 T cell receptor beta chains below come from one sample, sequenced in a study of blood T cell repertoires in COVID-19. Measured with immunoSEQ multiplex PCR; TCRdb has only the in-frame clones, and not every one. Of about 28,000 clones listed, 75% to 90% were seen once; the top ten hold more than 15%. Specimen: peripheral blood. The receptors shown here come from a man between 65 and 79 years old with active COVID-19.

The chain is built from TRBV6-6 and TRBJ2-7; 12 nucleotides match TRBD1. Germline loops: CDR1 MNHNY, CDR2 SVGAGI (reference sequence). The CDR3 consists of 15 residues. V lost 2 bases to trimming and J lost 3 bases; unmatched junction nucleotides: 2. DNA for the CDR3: TGTGCCAGCAGTTACGGGGACAGGGGGCACTACGAGCAGTACTTC. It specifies CASSYGDRGHYEQYF.

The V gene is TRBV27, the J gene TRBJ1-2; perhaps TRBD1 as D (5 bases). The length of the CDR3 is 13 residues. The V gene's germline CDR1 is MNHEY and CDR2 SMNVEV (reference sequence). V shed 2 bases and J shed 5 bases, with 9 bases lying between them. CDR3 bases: TGTGCCAGCAGTTTAAAGGGGTCTTATGGCTACACCTTC. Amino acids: CASSLKGSYGYTF.

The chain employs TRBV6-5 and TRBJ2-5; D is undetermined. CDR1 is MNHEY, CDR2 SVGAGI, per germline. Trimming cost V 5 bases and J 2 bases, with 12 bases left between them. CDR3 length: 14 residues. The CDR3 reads CASSRLRPQETQYF. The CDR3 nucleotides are TGTGCCAGCAGTAGGCTCAGGCCGCAAGAGACCCAGTACTTC.

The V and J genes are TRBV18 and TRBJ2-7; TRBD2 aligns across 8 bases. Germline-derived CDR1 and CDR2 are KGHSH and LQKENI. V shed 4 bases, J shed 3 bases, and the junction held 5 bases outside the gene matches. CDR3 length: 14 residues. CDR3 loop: CASSQSGGGYEQYF. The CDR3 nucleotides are TGTGCCAGCTCACAGAGCGGGGGAGGCTACGAGCAGTACTTC.

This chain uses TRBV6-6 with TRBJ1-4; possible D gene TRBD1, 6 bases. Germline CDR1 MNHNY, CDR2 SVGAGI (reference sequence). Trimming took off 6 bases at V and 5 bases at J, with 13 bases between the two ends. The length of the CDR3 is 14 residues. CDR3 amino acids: CASRRQERNEKLFF. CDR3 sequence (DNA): TGTGCCAGCAGACGACAGGAGCGGAATGAAAAACTGTTTTTT.

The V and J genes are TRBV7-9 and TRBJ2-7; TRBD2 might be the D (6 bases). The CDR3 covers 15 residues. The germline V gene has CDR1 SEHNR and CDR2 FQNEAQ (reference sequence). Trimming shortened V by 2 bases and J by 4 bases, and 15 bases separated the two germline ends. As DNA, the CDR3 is TGTGCCAGCAGCTTAATCGGGGGATATTCGTACGAGCAGTACTTC. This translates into CASSLIGGYSYEQYF.

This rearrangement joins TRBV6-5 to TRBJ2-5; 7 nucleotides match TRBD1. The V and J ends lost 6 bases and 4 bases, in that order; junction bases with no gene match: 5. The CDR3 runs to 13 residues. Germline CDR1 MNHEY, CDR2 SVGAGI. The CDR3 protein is CASSTGQRETQYF. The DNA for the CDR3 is TGTGCCAGCAGCACGGGACAGCGAGAGACCCAGTACTTC.

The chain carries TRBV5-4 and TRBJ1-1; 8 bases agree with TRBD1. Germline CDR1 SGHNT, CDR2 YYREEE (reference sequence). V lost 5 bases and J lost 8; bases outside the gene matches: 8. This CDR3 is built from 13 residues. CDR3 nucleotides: TGTGCCAGCAGGGGTGGTGGGGACAGGGAAGCTTTCTTT. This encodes CASRGGGDREAFF.

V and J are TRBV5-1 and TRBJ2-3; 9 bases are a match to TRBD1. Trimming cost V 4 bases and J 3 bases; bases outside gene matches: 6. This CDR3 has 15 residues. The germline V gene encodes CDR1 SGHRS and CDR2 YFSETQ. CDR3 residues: CASSGTGGMTDTQYF. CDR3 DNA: TGCGCCAGCAGCGGAACAGGGGGCATGACAGATACGCAGTATTTT.

CDR3 in amino acids: CASSGWDTFGYGYTF. In nucleotides, the CDR3 is TGTGCCAGTAGTGGTTGGGACACCTTTGGATATGGCTACACCTTC. The chain is built from TRBV19 and TRBJ1-2; the D gene is possibly TRBD1 (6 bases). Germline V lookup: CDR1 LNHDA, CDR2 SQIVND (reference sequence). Deletions cut 5 bases from V and 5 bases from J, with 18 bases between. This CDR3 contains 15 residues.

The CDR3 region has the DNA TGTGCCAGCAGGAAGGGACAGGGGCGCCAAGAGACCCAGTACTTC. It yields the protein CASRKGQGRQETQYF. The rearrangement joins TRBV2 to TRBJ2-5; 10 bases map to TRBD1. Germline trimming cut 6 bases from V and 1 base from J; bases unmatched to any gene: 5. Per germline, CDR1 SNHLY and CDR2 FYNNEI. The CDR3 is 15 residues long.

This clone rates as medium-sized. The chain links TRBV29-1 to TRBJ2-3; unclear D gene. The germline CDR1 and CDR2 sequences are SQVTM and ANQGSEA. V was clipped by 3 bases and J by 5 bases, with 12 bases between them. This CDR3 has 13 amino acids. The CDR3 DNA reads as TGCAGCGTTGAGACTTACTCCTTAGATACGCAGTATTTT. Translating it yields CSVETYSLDTQYF.